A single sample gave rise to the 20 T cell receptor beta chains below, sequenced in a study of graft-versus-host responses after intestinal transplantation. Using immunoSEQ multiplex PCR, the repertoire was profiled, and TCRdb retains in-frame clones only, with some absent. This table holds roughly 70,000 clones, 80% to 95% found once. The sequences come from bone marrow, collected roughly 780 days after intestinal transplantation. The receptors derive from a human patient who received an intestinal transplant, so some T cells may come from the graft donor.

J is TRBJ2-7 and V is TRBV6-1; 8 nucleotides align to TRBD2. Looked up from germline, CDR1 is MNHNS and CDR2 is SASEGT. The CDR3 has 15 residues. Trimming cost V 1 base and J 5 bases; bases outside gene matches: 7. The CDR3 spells CASSEVVTSENEQYF. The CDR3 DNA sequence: TGTGCCAGCAGTGAAGTCGTGACTAGCGAGAACGAGCAGTACTTC.

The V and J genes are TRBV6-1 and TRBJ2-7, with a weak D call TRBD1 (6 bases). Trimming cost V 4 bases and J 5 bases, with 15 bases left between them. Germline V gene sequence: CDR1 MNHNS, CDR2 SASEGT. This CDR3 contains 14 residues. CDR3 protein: CASSGGGRGDEQYF. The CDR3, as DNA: TGTGCCAGCAGTGGAGGGGGAAGAGGGGACGAGCAGTACTTC.

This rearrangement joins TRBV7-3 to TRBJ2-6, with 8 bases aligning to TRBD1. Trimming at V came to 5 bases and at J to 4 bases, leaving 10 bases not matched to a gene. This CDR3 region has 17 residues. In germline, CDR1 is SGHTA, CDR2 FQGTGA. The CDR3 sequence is CASSQPGGLRGANVLTF. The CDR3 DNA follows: TGTGCCAGCAGCCAACCAGGGGGCTTGCGAGGGGCCAACGTCCTGACTTTC.

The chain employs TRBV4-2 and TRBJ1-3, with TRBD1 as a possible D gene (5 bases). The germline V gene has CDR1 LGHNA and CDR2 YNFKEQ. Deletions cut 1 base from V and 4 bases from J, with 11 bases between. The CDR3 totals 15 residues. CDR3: CASSQGGVGGNTIYF. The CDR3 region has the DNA TGTGCCAGCAGCCAAGGGGGCGTTGGCGGAAACACCATATATTTT.

The CDR3 DNA reads as TGTGCCAGCAGGGATGAGCGGGGGGGCGGCACAGATACGCAGTATTTT. This sequence encodes CASRDERGGGTDTQYF. The V gene is TRBV2, the J gene TRBJ2-3, with 10 bases aligning to TRBD2. The CDR3 consists of 16 residues. The germline V gene encodes CDR1 SNHLY and CDR2 FYNNEI. V lost 6 bases to trimming and J lost 1 base; unmatched junction nucleotides: 7. Together with reference TRBV2 and TRBJ2-3, the CDR3 gives the full variable domain: EPEVTQTPSHQVTQMGQEVILRCVPISNHLYFYWYRQILGQKVEFLVSFYNNEISEKSEIFDDQFSVERPDGSNFTLKIRSTKLEDSAMYFCASRDERGGGTDTQYFGPGTRLTVL.

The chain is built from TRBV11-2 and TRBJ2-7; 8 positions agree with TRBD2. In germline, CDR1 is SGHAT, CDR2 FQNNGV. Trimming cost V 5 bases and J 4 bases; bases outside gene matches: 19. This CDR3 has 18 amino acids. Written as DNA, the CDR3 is TGTGCCAGCAGCCTCAGAATGGGGGCTAGCGGGCTACTGTACGAGCAGTACTTC. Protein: CASSLRMGASGLLYEQYF.

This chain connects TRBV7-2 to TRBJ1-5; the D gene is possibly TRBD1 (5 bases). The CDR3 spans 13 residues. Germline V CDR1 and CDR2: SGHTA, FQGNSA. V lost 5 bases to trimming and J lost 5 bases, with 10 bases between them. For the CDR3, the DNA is TGTGCCAGCAGCATCCAGACAGATCAGCCCCAGCATTTT. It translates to CASSIQTDQPQHF.

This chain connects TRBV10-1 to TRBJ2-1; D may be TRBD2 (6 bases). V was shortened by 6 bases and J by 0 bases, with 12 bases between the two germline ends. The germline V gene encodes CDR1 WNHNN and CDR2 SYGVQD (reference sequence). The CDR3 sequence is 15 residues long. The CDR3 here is CASSDSTSSYNEQFF. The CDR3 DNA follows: TGCGCCAGCAGCGACTCGACTAGCTCCTACAATGAGCAGTTCTTC.

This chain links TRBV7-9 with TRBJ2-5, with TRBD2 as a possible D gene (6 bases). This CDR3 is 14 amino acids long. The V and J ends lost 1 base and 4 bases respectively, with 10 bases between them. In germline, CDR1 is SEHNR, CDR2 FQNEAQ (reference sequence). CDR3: CASSLGGGRETQYF. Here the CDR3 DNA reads TGTGCCAGCAGCTTAGGAGGAGGGCGAGAGACCCAGTACTTC. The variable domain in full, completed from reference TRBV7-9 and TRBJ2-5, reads DTGVSQNPRHKITKRGQNVTFRCDPISEHNRLYWYRQTLGQGPEFLTYFQNEAQLEKSRLLSDRFSAERPKGSFSTLEIQRTEQGDSAMYLCASSLGGGRETQYFGPGTRLLVL.

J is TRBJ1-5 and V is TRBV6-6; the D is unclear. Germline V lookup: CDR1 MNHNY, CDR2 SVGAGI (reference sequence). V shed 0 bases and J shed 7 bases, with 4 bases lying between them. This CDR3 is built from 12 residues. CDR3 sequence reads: CASSYSAQPQHF. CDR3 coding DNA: TGTGCCAGCAGTTACTCCGCCCAGCCCCAGCATTTT.

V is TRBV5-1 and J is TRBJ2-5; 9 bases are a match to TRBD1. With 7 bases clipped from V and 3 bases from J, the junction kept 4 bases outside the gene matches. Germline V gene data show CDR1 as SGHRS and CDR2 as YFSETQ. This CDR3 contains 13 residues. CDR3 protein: CASGGQGKETQYF. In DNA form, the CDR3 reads TGCGCCAGCGGGGGACAGGGTAAAGAGACCCAGTACTTC.

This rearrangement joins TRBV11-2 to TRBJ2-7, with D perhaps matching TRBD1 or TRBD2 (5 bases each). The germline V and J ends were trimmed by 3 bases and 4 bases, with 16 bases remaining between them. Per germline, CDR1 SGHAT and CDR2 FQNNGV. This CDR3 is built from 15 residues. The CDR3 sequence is CASSLGPDLLYEQYF. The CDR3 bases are TGTGCCAGCAGCTTGGGACCGGATTTACTATACGAGCAGTACTTC.

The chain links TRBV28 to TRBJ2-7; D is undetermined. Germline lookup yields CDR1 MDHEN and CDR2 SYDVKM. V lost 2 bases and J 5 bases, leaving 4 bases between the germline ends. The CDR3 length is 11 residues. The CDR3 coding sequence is TGTGCCAGCAGTTTAGATAACGAGCAGTACTTC. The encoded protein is CASSLDNEQYF.

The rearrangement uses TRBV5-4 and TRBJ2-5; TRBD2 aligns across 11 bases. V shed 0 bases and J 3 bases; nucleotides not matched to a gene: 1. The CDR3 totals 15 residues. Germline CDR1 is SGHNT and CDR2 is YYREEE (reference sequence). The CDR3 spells CASSLGGLAEETQYF. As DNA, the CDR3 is TGTGCCAGCAGCTTGGGGGGACTAGCGGAAGAGACCCAGTACTTC.

Here the CDR3 DNA reads TGTGCCAGCAGCTTGTCAACACGACAGGGAAGAGAGACCCAGTACTTC. Residues: CASSLSTRQGRETQYF. The chain uses TRBV5-6 and TRBJ2-5; 7 nucleotides line up with TRBD1. Losses at the gene ends were 1 base for V and 4 bases for J; bases not matched to a gene: 10. The CDR3 consists of 16 residues. Germline CDR1 is SGHDT and CDR2 is YYEEEE.

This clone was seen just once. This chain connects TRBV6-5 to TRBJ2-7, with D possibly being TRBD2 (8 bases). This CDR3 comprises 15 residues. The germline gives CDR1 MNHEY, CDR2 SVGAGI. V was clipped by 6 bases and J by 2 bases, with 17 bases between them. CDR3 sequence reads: CASRDSGTDTYEQYF. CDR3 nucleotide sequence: TGTGCCAGCAGGGATAGCGGGACAGATACCTACGAGCAGTACTTC.

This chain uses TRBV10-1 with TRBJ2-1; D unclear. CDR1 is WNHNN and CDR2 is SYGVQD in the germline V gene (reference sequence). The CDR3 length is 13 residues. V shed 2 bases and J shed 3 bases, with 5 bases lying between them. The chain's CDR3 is CASSEGNYNEQFF. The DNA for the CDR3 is TGCGCCAGCAGTGAGGGGAACTACAATGAGCAGTTCTTC.

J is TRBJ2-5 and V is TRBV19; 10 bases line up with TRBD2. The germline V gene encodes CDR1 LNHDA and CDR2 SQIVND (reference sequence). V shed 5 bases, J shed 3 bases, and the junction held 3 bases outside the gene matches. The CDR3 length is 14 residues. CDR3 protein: CASSSGLAEETQYF. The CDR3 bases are TGTGCCAGTAGTTCAGGACTAGCGGAAGAGACCCAGTACTTC.

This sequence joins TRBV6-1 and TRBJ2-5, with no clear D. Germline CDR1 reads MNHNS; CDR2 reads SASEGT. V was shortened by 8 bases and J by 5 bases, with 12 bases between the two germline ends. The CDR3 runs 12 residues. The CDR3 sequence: CASAHLKETQYF. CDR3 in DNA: TGTGCCAGCGCACACCTAAAGGAGACCCAGTACTTC.

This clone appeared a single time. The CDR3 DNA is TGTGCCAGTCTGGGGGGGACACTCTCTGGAAACACCATATATTTT. Its protein product is CASLGGTLSGNTIYF. This rearrangement joins TRBV6-6 to TRBJ1-3; maybe TRBD1 (6 bases). Trimming took 9 bases from V and 0 from J, leaving 15 bases between them. Looked up from germline, CDR1 is MNHNY and CDR2 is SVGAGI (reference sequence). This CDR3 region has 15 residues.